This TCR beta chain was sequenced for a study of T cell repertoires in cytomegalovirus infection. Study in general: Well-studied HLA-B-restricted CMV epitopes were used in the study alongside recently identified HLA-C-restricted ones. Carrying CMV and the relevant HLA type showed in public TCR beta signatures. Study-level results: The cumulative frequency of public TCR beta families identified carriers of CMV plus the relevant HLA. In two of eight donors, the top clonotype was HLA-C-restricted CMV-specific.

This clonotype came up a few times. Antigen unknown. TCRdb ran MiXCR on the reads and lists one entry per CDR3 protein. The top ten hold 9.5% to 15% of the sample, which has 650,000 to 900,000 distinct CDR3 sequences, roughly 33% seen once. V lost 4 bases to trimming and J lost 5 bases; unmatched junction nucleotides: 23. This CDR3 contains 21 residues. Germline CDR1 and CDR2: MGHDK and SYGVNS. The specimen was cultured CD8+ T cells from PBMCs, collected from culture after CMV antigen stimulation. This chain uses TRBV25-1 with TRBJ2-2, with 9 bases identical to TRBD1. This receptor was obtained from a human donor in good health (CMV status not recorded). Some clones in this sample may be carry-over from other donors' samples. Here the CDR3 DNA reads TGTGCCAGCAGTGCCTATCCGGGACAGGGTGAACACGTGGGAACAACCGGGGAGCTGTTTTTT. This codes for CASSAYPGQGEHVGTTGELFF.